The 20 T cell receptor beta chains presented below share a single source sample, sequenced in a study of T cell repertoires in cytomegalovirus infection. TCRdb independently ran MiXCR on the reads; one entry per CDR3 protein. The sample has approximately 500,000 distinct CDR3 sequences, roughly 12% seen once; the top ten hold roughly a tenth. Sequenced sample: PBMCs. These TCRs come from a human donor in good health (CMV status not recorded). Some clones in this sample may be carry-over from other donors' samples.

This clonotype was detected ten times or more. The V and J genes are TRBV20-1 and TRBJ1-2; weak D call: TRBD1 (5 bases). The CDR3 is made up of 15 amino acids. V was pared by 0 bases and J by 4 bases, with 15 bases between. CDR1 DFQATT and CDR2 SNEGSKA come from the germline V gene (reference sequence). DNA for the CDR3: TGCAGTGCTAGAGATCAAGGGGCCCTCACCTATGGCTACACCTTC. Amino acid sequence: CSARDQGALTYGYTF.

The table lists this clonotype with a few counts. The CDR3 loop reads CASSSGYQGGGYEQYF. CDR3 bases: TGTGCCAGCAGCTCTGGGTACCAGGGAGGAGGGTACGAGCAGTACTTC. The chain carries TRBV5-4 and TRBJ2-7; D perhaps matches TRBD2 (6 bases). CDR3 size: 16 residues. In germline, CDR1 is SGHNT, CDR2 YYREEE (reference sequence). V lost 3 bases, J lost 4 bases, and 20 bases lay in between. The whole variable domain, remainder taken from reference TRBV5-4 and TRBJ2-7, is ETGVTQSPTHLIKTRGQQVTLRCSSQSGHNTVSWYQQALGQGPQFIFQYYREEENGRGNFPPRFSGLQFPNYSSELNVNALELDDSALYLCASSSGYQGGGYEQYFGPGTRLTVT.

This chain uses TRBV20-1 with TRBJ2-2, with 10 bases matching TRBD2. The length of the CDR3 is 16 residues. Germline lookup yields CDR1 DFQATT and CDR2 SNEGSKA (reference sequence). V lost 0 bases and J lost 5; bases outside the gene matches: 6. CDR3 in DNA: TGCAGTGCTAGAGATTCCCTAGCGGGGGATACCGGGGAGCTGTTTTTT. This translates into CSARDSLAGDTGELFF.

The rearrangement joins TRBV15 to TRBJ1-1, with D possibly TRBD1 on 5 matching bases. The CDR3 extends over 15 amino acids. V lost 0 bases, J lost 2 bases, and 10 bases lay in between. Germline assignment: CDR1 LNHNV and CDR2 YYDKDF (reference sequence). The DNA of the CDR3 is TGTGCCACCAGCAGAGATAGGGGAGGAAACACTGAAGCTTTCTTT. It specifies CATSRDRGGNTEAFF. Supplemented by reference TRBV15 and TRBJ1-1, the full variable domain reads DAMVIQNPRYQVTQFGKPVTLSCSQTLNHNVMYWYQQKSSQAPKLLFHYYDKDFNNEADTPDNFQSRRPNTSFCFLDIRSPGLGDTAMYLCATSRDRGGNTEAFFGQGTRLTVV.

The chain uses TRBV11-2 and TRBJ2-1; D remains unclear. Between the trimmed V and J ends, which lost 0 bases and 3 bases, there was a span of 9 bases. CDR1 and CDR2 (germline): SGHAT, FQNNGV. The CDR3 length is 15 residues. The CDR3 loop reads CASSLDSANYNEQFF. CDR3 bases: TGTGCCAGCAGCTTAGATTCCGCCAACTACAATGAGCAGTTCTTC.

CDR3 amino acids: CASSLAPQGGSYNEQFF. The CDR3 nucleotides read TGCGCCAGCAGCTTGGCCCCACAGGGAGGCTCCTACAATGAGCAGTTCTTC. V and J are TRBV5-1 and TRBJ2-1, with D possibly called TRBD1 or TRBD2 (6 bases each). Trimming took off 0 bases at V and 0 bases at J, with 13 bases between the two ends. Germline V gene sequence: CDR1 SGHRS, CDR2 YFSETQ. The CDR3 extends over 17 amino acids.

The J gene is TRBJ2-1, the V gene TRBV2; 12 bases line up with TRBD2. Unmatched junction bases numbered 3, after V lost 2 bases and J lost 4 bases. Germline values: CDR1 SNHLY, CDR2 FYNNEI. The CDR3 has 16 amino acids. DNA of the CDR3: TGTGCCAGCAGTGAAAATGGACTAGCGGGATACAATGAGCAGTTCTTC. Amino acid sequence: CASSENGLAGYNEQFF.

The chain has TRBV20-1 and TRBJ1-5; tentatively, D is TRBD1 (5 bases). Per the germline V gene, CDR1 is DFQATT and CDR2 is SNEGSKA (reference sequence). The CDR3 has 15 residues. The V end was cut by 2 bases, the J end by 0 bases, with 11 bases between. CDR3 DNA: TGCAGTGCTAGAATGGGGCAGGGTAGCAATCAGCCCCAGCATTTT. It encodes CSARMGQGSNQPQHF.

This clonotype came up many times. The chain carries TRBV6-6 and TRBJ1-2; a possible D gene is TRBD1 (6 bases). The germline gives CDR1 MNHNY, CDR2 SVGAGI (reference sequence). Trimming cost V 5 bases and J 8 bases, with 15 bases left between them. CDR3 length: 13 residues. CDR3 sequence: CASSGGRVGGYTF. The CDR3 region has the DNA TGTGCCAGCAGTGGGGGGCGGGTCGGAGGCTACACCTTC.

This clonotype was seen ten or more times. The chain has TRBV5-1 and TRBJ1-1; 8 positions agree with TRBD1. This CDR3 spans 14 amino acids. With V trimmed by 5 bases and J by 1 base, 4 bases remained unmatched. Germline-derived CDR1 and CDR2 are SGHRS and YFSETQ. The CDR3 DNA reads TGCGCCAGCAGATCCGGGACAGGGAACACTGAAGCTTTCTTT. It specifies CASRSGTGNTEAFF.

The gene calls are TRBV20-1 and TRBJ2-7; the match to TRBD1 covers 9 bases. The CDR3 spans 14 residues. CDR1 and CDR2 (germline): DFQATT, SNEGSKA (reference sequence). Germline trimming cut 1 base from V and 5 bases from J; bases unmatched to any gene: 6. The CDR3 sequence is CSARAQGAKDEQYF. As DNA, the CDR3 is TGCAGTGCTAGAGCACAGGGGGCGAAAGACGAGCAGTACTTC.

This clonotype was observed many times. This chain connects TRBV6-1 to TRBJ1-5; a possible D gene is TRBD1 (5 bases). The CDR3 runs to 15 residues. V lost 6 bases to trimming and J lost 1 base, with 13 bases between them. Germline V gives CDR1 MNHNS, CDR2 SASEGT. CDR3 sequence (DNA): TGTGCCAGCAGGGCGCCCCGGGACAGCAATCAGCCCCAGCATTTT. It specifies CASRAPRDSNQPQHF.

The V gene is TRBV19, the J gene TRBJ2-2; TRBD1 matches at 8 bases. In germline, CDR1 is LNHDA, CDR2 SQIVND (reference sequence). Losses at the gene ends were 7 bases for V and 7 bases for J; bases not matched to a gene: 8. This CDR3 spans 14 amino acids. The CDR3 protein is CASIDRGSGGELFF. CDR3 nucleotide sequence: TGTGCCAGTATCGACAGGGGATCGGGCGGGGAGCTGTTTTTT.

Many counts were recorded for this clonotype. The chain employs TRBV7-9 and TRBJ1-5, with a tentative D call TRBD1 (5 bases). The length of the CDR3 is 13 residues. Germline CDR1 and CDR2: SEHNR and FQNEAQ (reference sequence). V lost 1 base to trimming and J lost 10 bases, with 11 bases between them. The chain's CDR3 is CASSLGGMEPQHF. In DNA, the CDR3 is TGTGCCAGCAGCTTAGGGGGGATGGAACCCCAGCATTTT.

Ten or more counts support this clonotype. The gene calls are TRBV5-5 and TRBJ2-3; TRBD1 is a possible D gene (6 bases). Germline V gene lookup returns CDR1 SGHKS and CDR2 YYEKEE (reference sequence). The V gene lost 2 bases and the J gene lost 6 bases, with 10 bases spanning the gap. The CDR3 contains 13 residues. The CDR3 DNA reads as TGTGCCAGCAGCTTCACCCAGGGGGATACGCAGTATTTT. Translated, it gives CASSFTQGDTQYF.

This clonotype has just a few counts. The rearrangement joins TRBV12-3 or TRBV12-4 to TRBJ1-6; 8 bases are a match to TRBD1. The CDR3 totals 15 residues. After removal of 6 bases from V and 3 bases from J, the junction contained 4 bases not matched to a gene. CDR3 DNA sequence: TGTGCCAGCAGGAAAACAGGGGGCTATAATTCACCCCTCCACTTT. This sequence encodes CASRKTGGYNSPLHF.

The chain carries TRBV5-1 and TRBJ2-6, with D maybe TRBD1 (5 bases). V was trimmed by 6 bases and J by 4 bases, leaving 14 bases between them. Per germline, CDR1 SGHRS and CDR2 YFSETQ. The CDR3 runs to 15 residues. CDR3 bases: TGCGCCAGCACCTCGGACATAACCGGGGCCAACGTCCTGACTTTC. Amino acids: CASTSDITGANVLTF.

This chain connects TRBV20-1 to TRBJ2-1, with 7 bases fitting TRBD1. CDR1 DFQATT and CDR2 SNEGSKA come from the germline V gene (reference sequence). CDR3 length: 14 residues. Trimming cost V 5 bases and J 4 bases; bases outside gene matches: 8. The CDR3 reads CSAGRPGQYNEQFF. The DNA for the CDR3 is TGCAGTGCTGGACGACCGGGACAGTACAATGAGCAGTTCTTC.

The rearrangement uses TRBV15 and TRBJ2-5; 8 bases fit TRBD2. The length of the CDR3 is 17 residues. The V segment lost 4 bases and the J segment 2 bases; nucleotides outside the gene matches: 12. Looked up from germline, CDR1 is LNHNV and CDR2 is YYDKDF (reference sequence). CDR3: CATSTRRGATAQETQYF. CDR3 sequence (DNA): TGTGCCACCAGCACCCGGCGGGGGGCGACAGCTCAAGAGACCCAGTACTTC.

This clonotype occurred many times. This rearrangement joins TRBV7-9 to TRBJ1-3; tentative D call: TRBD1 (5 bases). Germline V gene sequence: CDR1 SEHNR, CDR2 FQNEAQ (reference sequence). The CDR3 extends over 17 amino acids. Trimming took off 7 bases at V and 0 bases at J, with 19 bases between the two ends. The CDR3 nucleotides read TGTGCCAGCACCCCCCGCGGAACAGGACTCTCTGGAAACACCATATATTTT. It specifies CASTPRGTGLSGNTIYF.